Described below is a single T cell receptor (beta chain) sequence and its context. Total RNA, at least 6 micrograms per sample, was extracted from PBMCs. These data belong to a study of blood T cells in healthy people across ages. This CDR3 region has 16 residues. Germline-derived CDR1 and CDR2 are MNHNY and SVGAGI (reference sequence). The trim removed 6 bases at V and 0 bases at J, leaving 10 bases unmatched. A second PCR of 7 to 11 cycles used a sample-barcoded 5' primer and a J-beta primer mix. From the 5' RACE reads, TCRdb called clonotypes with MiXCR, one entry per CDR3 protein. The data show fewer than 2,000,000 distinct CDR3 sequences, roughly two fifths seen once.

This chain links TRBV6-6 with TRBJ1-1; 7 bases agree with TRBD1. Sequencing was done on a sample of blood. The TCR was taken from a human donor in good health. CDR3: CASSSGQAYMNTEAFF. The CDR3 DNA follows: TGTGCCAGCAGCAGCGGACAGGCTTACATGAACACTGAAGCTTTCTTT.